This T cell receptor beta chain was found in a study of T cells after yellow fever vaccination (dated by TCRdb to about 2019). Turning to the overall study: The SMART-Seq v4 Ultra Low Input RNA kit was used to prepare libraries from fractions with low cell numbers. Two healthy male donors, one aged 18 to 29 and one aged 30 to 39 years, were included in the cohort. Blood samples were taken at several timepoints before and after primary and secondary immunization, and bulk PBMC replicates and cell subsets were isolated. To follow T-cell clones before and after both primary and booster YFV17D yellow fever vaccination, bulk TCR alpha and beta repertoires underwent longitudinal sequencing.

From the germline V gene, CDR1 is ENHRY and CDR2 is SYGVKD. Deletion took 2 bases off V and 1 base off J, with a span of 9 bases between the germline ends. The CDR3 sequence holds 15 residues, the cysteine and phenylalanine included. The retained sequence is limited to the CDR3, 45 bases, with the frame set at the first base. Beyond this particular receptor, the publication reports: A small share of clonotypes occurred in both CD4 and CD8 compartments, likely arising from convergent recombination. Computational filtering was needed because FACS-sorted repertoires could contain abundant contaminating clonotypes from the bulk population. The secondary T-cell response was weaker than the primary response but faster, peaking on day 5 instead of day 15. Most clones expanded after primary vaccination (roughly 96% of CD4 and 88% of CD8) were re-detected after the booster, suggesting that broad memory maintenance occurred. Because the study included only a couple of donors, the extent to which the findings can be generalized is limited.

The treatment or condition label of this sample denotes: live attenuated yellow fever vaccine strain. At each blood-draw timepoint, two biological replicates of bulk PBMCs were obtained. A standard Ficoll-Paque protocol was used to isolate PBMCs from peripheral blood. TriZol was used to extract RNA from bulk PBMCs, from CD4 and CD8 fractions, and from dextramer-positive and dextramer-negative fractions. In its sample, this clonotype was seen many times. No cognate antigen has been identified for it. No per-base quality is available; no much larger clone lies one base away. Sequenced on an Illumina NovaSeq 6000. TCR cDNA was synthesized by 5'RACE template switching, which introduced a universal primer site and unique molecular identifiers. Priming for cDNA synthesis came from both the TCR alpha and TCR beta constant segments. Library amplification involved two PCR steps, and the second step added sample barcodes and sequencing adapters. Sequencing of the libraries was done on either Illumina HiSeq 2500 (2x100 bp) or NovaSeq (2x150 bp). The original methods were these. MIGEC was used to demultiplex reads and collapse the reads into UMI consensus sequences, and MiXCR was used for V(D)J alignment. Vaccine-responding clonotypes were defined with edgeR using replicate PBMC samples, requiring FDR below 0.01 and a log2 fold change above 5 up to day 15. Each bulk clonotype received a CD4 or CD8 identity based on whether the sequenced CD4 or CD8 repertoire contained that clonotype at higher abundance. Starting from the raw public reads, TCRdb applied fastp trimming at Q25, assembled clones with MiXCR and retained in-frame beta chains. One record per CDR3 amino acid sequence lists the most common genes and DNA. These V and J calls originate from TCRdb's pipeline instead of the authors' own analysis. The sample profile shows fewer than 350,000 distinct CDR3 sequences; approximately 4% of them were found once. The ten biggest clones cover roughly 21% of the sample.

Specimen: PBMCs, collected 15 days after the yellow fever booster vaccination. The sequence came from a young man who received the YFV17D yellow fever vaccine. The receptor chain draws on TRBV10-3 and TRBJ1-3; the D gene is not confidently resolved. Read as DNA, the sequence is TGTGCCATCAGTGAGGCCCCTTTTTCTGGAAACACCATATATTTT. The encoded protein is CAISEAPFSGNTIYF.